The rows below give T cell receptor beta chains drawn from one sample of a study of shared clonotypes between healthy human individuals. Measured with immunoSEQ multiplex PCR; TCRdb has only the in-frame clones, and not every one. The profile shows 2 million to 3 million clones, over 85% of them singletons. The specimen sequenced was naive CD4+ T cells from PBMCs. The receptors derive from a man aged 18 to 30 in good health. Some clones in this sample may be carry-over from other donors' samples. Both conserved end residues are part of each CDR3. D genes are given only for firm matches. The size entry is marked missing in some rows and otherwise reads once, few, many or a size class.

v_gene	j_gene	len	d_gene	abundance	CDR3nt	CDR3aa
TRBV5-1	TRBJ2-1	15	NA	NA	TGCGCCAGCAGCTTGCACCGACAGAATTACAATGAGCAGTTCTTC	CASSLHRQNYNEQFF
TRBV28	TRBJ1-5	13	NA	once	TGTGCCAGCAGTTTCTGGGGAATCCAGCCCCAGCATTTT	CASSFWGIQPQHF
TRBV27	TRBJ2-2	16	TRBD2	NA	TGTGCCAGCAGTATAAATCCCCTAGCGGGTACCGGGGAGCTGTTTTTT	CASSINPLAGTGELFF
TRBV6-5	TRBJ1-3	13	NA	NA	TGTGCCAGCAGTTTGGTCTCTGGAAACACCATATATTTT	CASSLVSGNTIYF
TRBV28	TRBJ2-2	15	NA	NA	TGTGCCAGCAGTACCCTCAGGGGTTATCACGGGGAGCTGTTTTTT	CASSTLRGYHGELFF
TRBV15	TRBJ1-3	13	NA	NA	TGTGCCACCAGCATCCAGGAGGGAAACACCATATATTTT	CATSIQEGNTIYF
TRBV27	TRBJ2-3	13	NA	NA	TGTGCCAGCAGCCGACAACGCACAGATACGCAGTATTTT	CASSRQRTDTQYF
TRBV28	TRBJ1-2	16	TRBD1	NA	TGTGCCAGCAGTTCCCAAAAGAGGACAGGGCATCGGGGCTACACCTTC	CASSSQKRTGHRGYTF
TRBV27	TRBJ2-7	13	NA	once	TGTGCCAGCAGTGCGGGACAGACCTACGAGCAGTACTTC	CASSAGQTYEQYF
TRBV28	TRBJ2-7	15	NA	NA	TGTGCCAGCACTGGATCGGCCGCGGCTCCCCTCGAGCAGTACTTC	CASTGSAAAPLEQYF
TRBV6-5	TRBJ2-5	16	TRBD2	NA	TGTGCCAGCAGTTACTCAGGGGACTATACCAAGGCAGCCCAGTACTTC	CASSYSGDYTKAAQYF
TRBV6-1	TRBJ2-5	14	TRBD1	NA	TGTGCCAGCAGGCGACAGGGCCAGGGGGAGACCCAGTACTTC	CASRRQGQGETQYF
TRBV25-1	TRBJ2-5	15	NA	once	TGTGCCAGCAGTGACCCCGGACGGGGCCAAGAGACCCAGTACTTC	CASSDPGRGQETQYF
TRBV5-4	TRBJ2-7	15	TRBD2	NA	TGTGCCAGCAGCTTGGGCGGGAGGCTCTCCTACGAGCAGTACTTC	CASSLGGRLSYEQYF
TRBV7-9	TRBJ2-7	15	NA	NA	TGTGCCAGCAGCTCCTCAGGGAGTAAGGTCTACGAGCAGTACTTC	CASSSSGSKVYEQYF
TRBV7-8	TRBJ2-5	15	NA	NA	TGTGCCAGCAGCCCCATCTTTCGGCAGGGGGAGACCCAGTACTTC	CASSPIFRQGETQYF
TRBV28	TRBJ2-7	16	TRBD1	NA	TGTGCCAGCAGCCCCGCCGGGGGACAGGCAACTACGAAGCAGTACTTC	CASSPAGGQATTKQYF
TRBV15	TRBJ2-7	15	NA	NA	TGTGCCACCAGCAGAGGTCGGGGGAGCTCCTACGAGCAGTACTTC	CATSRGRGSSYEQYF